This T cell receptor beta chain was recovered during a study of cytomegalovirus exposure and HLA in healthy donors (TCRdb year 2017). With regard to the full study: An earlier analysis of 587 of the donors reported about 260 Gb of sequence data and 95 million to 130 million unique TCR beta sequences obtained from approximately 180 million T cells. Donor age, sex, ethnicity and CMV serostatus were compiled alongside the repertoire data. Every discovery cohort repertoire had been produced on one sequencing platform. About 280 gigabases of sequencing data and roughly 80 million unique TCR sequences made up an early release that covered approximately 700 HLA-typed donors. A later analysis re-analyzed previously published TCR beta repertoires from approximately 700 donors and added high-resolution HLA genotyping to study TCR occurrence patterns. Of the roughly 400 genotyped donors, around 81% fell in the genetic ancestry cluster associated with self-reported Caucasian donors. Typing coverage varied by locus: about 629-630 donors for A, B, C, DRB1 and DQB1; roughly 560 for DQA1; nearly 610 for DPA1; approximately 450 for DPB1. Among some 410 genotyped donors of the cohort, an average of approximately 240,000 unique TCR beta nucleotide sequences were sequenced per donor, around 20% of them non-productive. The later analysis used no new phenotypic data to find candidate immune exposures, relying instead on TCR beta sequences and their occurrence across donors. The study used immunosequencing to profile the T cell repertoires of 670 or so subjects and linked those repertoires to cytomegalovirus serostatus. To predict cytomegalovirus infection status, the study brought together high-throughput TCR immunosequencing, statistical association of individual TCRs with disease status, and machine learning. An earlier analysis of fewer than 750 of the donors used high-throughput TCR beta sequencing to judge whether each TCR beta V gene segment behaved as functional or pseudogenic. Both class I and class II loci were covered by HLA typing, at four-digit resolution. A later genetic analysis used genome-wide SNP genotypes for about 65% of the 666 donors, treating that subset as a discovery cohort. The study aimed to test whether cataloging public T cell receptors could reveal signatures of past pathogen exposure. Along with the approximately 700-subject first cohort, a separate validation cohort of over a hundred different subjects was used. Several DR-DQ haplotypes were treated as single units for association and clustering because of strong linkage in the cohort. Results and caveats for the whole study, not just this receptor: An association between a missense DCLRE1C variant and V-gene and J-gene trimming of TCR beta chains was found in a later genetic analysis and replicated in an independent cohort. The presence/absence analyses assumed that sequencing depth was roughly uniform across donors, and that assumption may not be true. For the cohort, immune exposure information was limited to CMV serostatus. When HLA alleles, especially DR and DQ, strongly co-occurred, attributing TCR associations to individual alleles was difficult. Because some donors lacked HLA typing at each locus, the association tests relied only on the typed subset. A further reported finding was that TCR beta sequences accurately predicted the HLA-A and HLA-B alleles for most subjects in the first cohort. Across donors, most TCR sequences were observed very rarely, whereas some public TCRs were present in many individuals. The earlier analysis of 587 of the donors excluded approximately 15 rarely observed V segments, including chromosome 9 orphons, because counts were too low. Linkage disequilibrium might explain the correlated functional status among segregating V segments, but an unknown experimental factor could not be ruled out. In an earlier analysis of some 540 of the donors, most TCR beta V segments appeared in productive rearrangements about 90% or about 30% of the time, broadly matching IMGT annotations. A later analysis found that HLA-associated TCR beta chains were more clonally expanded and had lower generation probabilities than equally common non-associated chains. In vitro tests confirmed that a few of the cytomegalovirus-associated TCR beta chains recognize cytomegalovirus antigens. In a later analysis, TCR association rates were found to vary across HLA loci, with the most associated TCRs seen for DRB1 alleles and the fewest for HLA-C alleles. The authors suggested that the approach could potentially be extended to other disease states and immunological phenotypes. A total of around 150 TCR beta chains were listed by the study as associated with cytomegalovirus. A cluster of highly shared sequence variants was judged likely to be a technical artifact of the sequencing pipeline. In this cohort, only TCR beta chains were sequenced, and detectable features were limited by the absence of alpha or paired-chain data. Some IMGT-functional V segments, including TRBV6-2 and TRBV6-3, could not be distinguished by the 87-base-pair reads and were therefore excluded. At a false discovery rate of 0.05, a later analysis linked 16,951 TCR beta sequences to specific HLA alleles. The classifier was reported to diagnose cytomegalovirus status with high specificity and sensitivity in both the original cohort and the validation cohort. Compared with the roughly 700-donor mean, donors in an Asian-associated ancestry cluster had fewer N-insertions in productive TCRs, according to a later genetic analysis. Several of the top co-occurrence clusters appeared to be linked to parvovirus B19, influenza, CMV and Epstein-Barr virus, according to a later analysis. Most CMV-associated TCR beta chains appeared to be HLA-restricted in a later analysis, and the HLA associations seemed to be driven largely by CMV exposure.

Measured from the cysteine to the phenylalanine, the CDR3 is 14 residues long. This entry keeps only the CDR3 DNA: 42 bases, framed from base 1. From a lookup of the germline V gene (reference sequence), CDR1 and CDR2 are SEHNR and FQNEAQ. V is clipped by 2 bases and J by 2 bases, and the sequence between their germline boundaries is 9 bases long. The method was the immunoSEQ multiplex PCR assay. The multiplex PCR relied on a mix of 60 forward primers for TCR Vbeta segments and 13 reverse primers for TCR Jbeta segments. Amplification of the CDR3 region of rearranged TCR beta genes was performed with a multiplex PCR assay on genomic DNA. The amplified TCR beta libraries were sequenced on the Illumina HiSeq System as 87-base-pair reads. Processing in the source paper ran as follows. In a later analysis, tens of millions of unique TCR beta chains were counted across the approximately 640 repertoires, and roughly 11 million of these chains were shared by at least two donors. A nearest-neighbor algorithm error-corrected the raw reads and collapsed the reads into unique sequences, merging closely related sequences to remove PCR and sequencing errors. V, D and J gene segments were assigned by aligning CDR3 sequences to IMGT reference sequences. For a sequence to be retained, a match of at least six nucleotides was required to both a V gene segment and a J gene segment. A rearrangement was called productive if the CDR3 had no stop codons and remained in frame with V and J, and every other rearrangement was called non-productive. Following IMGT convention, CDR3 was defined as the stretch from the second conserved V-encoded cysteine up to the conserved J-encoded phenylalanine. In an earlier analysis of just under 600 of the donors, sequences lacking an unambiguous match to a single V gene segment were excluded. In an earlier analysis of some 590 of the donors, V segments were called functional above 56.7% productive rearrangements and were called segregating when the between-donor standard deviation exceeded 5%. A statistical classification framework was built for diagnosing cytomegalovirus status from the catalog of TCR beta chain sequences. V and J gene assignment, in a later analysis, came from comparing TCR nucleotide sequences with IMGT/GENE-DB human TR gene sequences. The TCRdist pipeline was used in a later analysis to assign CDR3 sequences and most-parsimonious VDJ recombination scenarios. A later analysis defined each TCR beta chain by its CDR3 amino acid sequence plus V-gene family, and excluded reads lacking a unique V-gene family. To address suspected cross-contamination and a sequencing artifact, a later analysis removed over 500 highly shared, low-generation-probability nucleotide sequences. A later analysis calculated a clonal expansion index for each public chain from normalized within-repertoire ranks of inferred template counts. Generation probabilities in a later analysis came from a VDJ recombination model fitted to out-of-frame rearrangements, and those results were checked against IGoR. Hypergeometric tests were used in a later analysis to score TCR-TCR, TCR-HLA and TCR-CMV co-occurrence, with a repertoire-size bias correction applied to the TCR pairs. In a later analysis, false discovery rates were estimated by permuting HLA or CMV assignments 20 times. A later analysis grouped co-occurring TCRs with DBSCAN, adding TCRdist sequence similarity when clustering within HLA-allele-positive subsets. Co-occurrence clustering excluded repertoires with fewer than 30,000 or more than 120,000 public chains, plus five with anomalous nucleotide sharing. TCRdb took this table from immuneACCESS and kept in-frame rearrangements with V and J called. Such tables lack part of the clones; where checked against another copy, unresolved V genes explain under half of the gap, and the rest is unexplained. V, J and clone size were drawn from that table, and D and trimming were deduced from the DNA. The sample table shows around 130,000 clones, and over 70% are seen once. The ten most abundant clones make up roughly 1.5% of the sample.

The cohort comprised around 690 healthy bone marrow donors. Cohort members were all nominally healthy when sampled, although unrecorded immune exposures were likely present. The donor was CMV seronegative and belonged to the group of 320 or so seronegative cohort members. Every donor gave a peripheral blood sample, and the peripheral blood mononuclear cells from that sample were used for TCR beta sequencing. Genomic DNA was extracted from the blood cell samples with the Qiagen DNeasy Blood Extraction Kit. Of note for this clone: The target of this receptor is not known. No per-base quality is available; no much larger clone lies one base away.

The rearranged chain carries TRBV7-9 and TRBJ1-2; a confident D gene designation cannot be given. This TCR derives from a woman younger than 30 in good health and CMV-seronegative. Sequenced input: PBMCs. The CDR3 in this case is CASSLPGGNYGYTF. In nucleotides, the sequence is TGTGCCAGCAGCTTACCAGGAGGAAACTATGGCTACACCTTC.